The rows below give T cell receptor beta chains drawn from one sample of a study of cytomegalovirus exposure and HLA in healthy donors. Data came from immunoSEQ multiplex PCR; TCRdb stores just in-frame clones and leaves some out. The sample has under 65,000 clones, and its top ten clones hold 6% to 7%. Input material: PBMCs. The receptors come from a woman aged 40-49 years in good health and CMV-seronegative. CDR3s include the opening cysteine and the closing phenylalanine or tryptophan.

TRBV19	TRBJ2-3	CASSIESPGLAGATDTQYF
TRBV15	TRBJ2-6	CATSRDLLSGANVLTF
TRBV18	TRBJ2-5	CASSPPERVETQYF
TRBV10-3	TRBJ1-2	CAISSDSYYGYTF
TRBV7-2	TRBJ1-4	CASSLEFGRGEKLFF
TRBV5-4	TRBJ1-1	CASSFTGGTEAFF
TRBV28	TRBJ2-7	CASNQAGGVYEQYF
TRBV29-1	TRBJ1-1	CSVAIPGQSNTEAFF
TRBV18	TRBJ2-1	CASSPRSDGTYNEQFF
TRBV19	TRBJ2-3	CASSLQLTGATDTQYF
TRBV7-9	TRBJ1-1	CASRPRTGNTEAFF
TRBV2	TRBJ1-5	CASRVEAGYNQPQHF
TRBV18	TRBJ1-2	CASSPQGARGYTF
TRBV6-6	TRBJ2-5	CASSAGGVAETQYF
TRBV30	TRBJ1-2	CASVLGGPADGYTF
TRBV9	TRBJ2-5	CASSNPASGNQETQYF
TRBV6-1	TRBJ1-2	CAITGQRFAGGYTF
TRBV4-2	TRBJ1-5	CASSQDGQGNQPQHF
TRBV6-6	TRBJ1-2	CASSTGTGTIYGYTF
TRBV19	TRBJ1-2	CASSIGQGGSYGYTF
TRBV28	TRBJ2-1	CASSSKGTSGSDEQFF
TRBV28	TRBJ1-4	CASWGDRKPGTNEKLFF
TRBV7-9	TRBJ1-6	CASSPGQVARSPLHF
TRBV5-1	TRBJ2-5	CASSLVWSRETQYF
TRBV6-6	TRBJ2-5	CASSSPGTSGRETQYF
TRBV7-9	TRBJ1-4	CASTEKQGAREKLFF
TRBV7-2	TRBJ1-1	CASSPESGTGLFNTEAFF
TRBV9	TRBJ2-7	CASSVGRRGQGFVQYF
TRBV6-5	TRBJ2-7	CASSKGQTYEQYF
TRBV28	TRBJ1-6	CASSLTNPPPLHF